These 27 T cell receptor beta chains share one sample of origin, sequenced in a study of CXCR3-negative and CXCR3-positive naive CD8 T cells. The study, taken as a whole, reports: TRB CDR3s of CXCR3-positive naive cells were more hydrophobic than those of CXCR3-negative naive cells.

These receptors have no identified antigens. UMI-labeled 5' RACE TRB cDNA libraries were prepared from the cells. TCRdb reprocessed the 5' RACE reads, keeping one entry per CDR3 protein, no DNA. The table counts 90,000 to 100,000 distinct CDR3 sequences; 1.1% lies in the top ten. The sequenced sample was naive CXCR3+ CD8+ T cells from blood. The subset here: CD45RO-CCR7+CD27+CD95- naive CD8+ T cells expressing CXCR3 (TNR3+). The receptors were sampled from a human donor in good health. Some clones in this sample may be carry-over from other donors' samples.

The chain recombines TRBV6-2 or TRBV6-3 with TRBJ2-1; TCRdb's assignment of TRBD2 cannot be checked, as there is no DNA. The CDR3 loop spans 20 amino acids. Germline V gene data show CDR1 as MNHEY and CDR2 as SVGEGT. This chain's CDR3 is CASSYYETPGLAPIYNEQFF.

The chain is built from TRBV4-3 and TRBJ2-1. Germline-derived CDR1 and CDR2 are LGHNA and YSLEER. This CDR3 comprises 16 residues. This CDR3 reads CASSQDSGGTYNEQFF.

V and J are TRBV7-2 and TRBJ2-7; TCRdb lists TRBD2, though no DNA is available to test this call. The CDR3 is 17 amino acids. Germline V gene lookup returns CDR1 SGHTA and CDR2 FQGNSA. The CDR3 protein is CASSRTSVPRVWYEQYF.

The chain recombines TRBV7-3 with TRBJ2-3; the D call of TRBD1 rests on TCRdb alone, since no DNA is present to check it. The CDR3 extends over 15 amino acids. CDR1 SGHTA and CDR2 FQGTGA come from the germline V gene. Here the CDR3 reads CASSSSGGWSDTQYF.

The chain combines TRBV7-9 with TRBJ1-4; TCRdb names TRBD1, which stays unverified in the absence of DNA. Germline CDR1 and CDR2: SEHNR and FQNEAQ (reference sequence). The CDR3 is 13 amino acids. CDR3 residues: CASSLQGVEKLFF.

This chain connects TRBV12-3 or TRBV12-4 to TRBJ2-7; TCRdb calls TRBD1, which cannot be checked without DNA. This CDR3 is 14 amino acids long. The CDR3 spells CASSLGGGLDEQYF.

The V call is TRBV7-8, the J call TRBJ2-3; TCRdb's D call, TRBD1, is unchecked because there is no DNA. CDR3 length: 17 residues. Germline CDR1 SGHVS, CDR2 FQNEAQ. The CDR3 loop reads CASSPYLGTGFADTQYF.

The chain has TRBV4-1 and TRBJ2-1; TCRdb returns TRBD1, unconfirmable since there is no DNA. CDR1 MGHRA and CDR2 YSYEKL come from the germline V gene. This CDR3 region has 16 residues. This chain's CDR3 is CASSQQGASTYNEQFF.

The chain joins TRBV29-1 to TRBJ1-2. There are 14 residues in the CDR3. Germline V gene sequence: CDR1 SQVTM, CDR2 ANQGSEA. CDR3 residues: CSVPAGGPPYGYTF.

The V call is TRBV7-7, the J call TRBJ1-1. Germline values: CDR1 SSHAT, CDR2 FNYEAQ (reference sequence). This CDR3 is built from 14 residues. The CDR3: CASSLGPGLTEAFF.

This CDR3 is CASSFGGLEETQYF. The chain carries TRBV5-5 and TRBJ2-5; the TCRdb D gene call, TRBD2, has no DNA to confirm it. Germline V gene sequence: CDR1 SGHKS, CDR2 YYEKEE (reference sequence). The CDR3 loop spans 14 amino acids.

This sequence joins TRBV29-1 and TRBJ2-7; absent DNA, TCRdb's TRBD1 call cannot be checked. The CDR3 sequence is 15 residues long. CDR1 is SQVTM, CDR2 ANQGSEA, per germline. The CDR3 loop reads CSVEAGQRTSYEQYF.

The chain is built from TRBV7-2 and TRBJ1-2; with no DNA, the TCRdb D assignment of TRBD1 cannot be verified. This CDR3 has 15 residues. Germline assignment: CDR1 SGHTA and CDR2 FQGNSA. CDR3 in amino acids: CASSLARGGRYGYTF.

The gene calls are TRBV12-3 or TRBV12-4 and TRBJ2-3; TCRdb's D call, TRBD2, is unchecked because there is no DNA. This CDR3 is built from 14 residues. This chain's CDR3 is CASSFTLQADTQYF.

The V gene is TRBV29-1, the J gene TRBJ2-2. This CDR3 is built from 11 residues. Germline-derived CDR1 and CDR2 are SQVTM and ANQGSEA. The CDR3 loop is CSVESTGELFF.

This clonotype is labeled medium-sized based on frequency. This chain joins TRBV10-1 and TRBJ1-6. Germline assignment: CDR1 WNHNN and CDR2 SYGVQD (reference sequence). This CDR3 is built from 15 residues. The CDR3 spells CASRLRSSYNSPLHF.

The chain combines TRBV7-9 with TRBJ2-1. Germline V gives CDR1 SEHNR, CDR2 FQNEAQ (reference sequence). There are 15 residues in the CDR3. The CDR3: CASTQLSRSYNEQFF.

This rearrangement joins TRBV29-1 to TRBJ2-1; TCRdb names TRBD1, which stays unverified in the absence of DNA. The germline V gene has CDR1 SQVTM and CDR2 ANQGSEA. The CDR3 is 13 residues long. The chain's CDR3 is CSLSRQSYNEQFF.

The chain carries TRBV7-2 and TRBJ2-3; the TCRdb D gene call, TRBD2, has no DNA to confirm it. This CDR3 has 17 amino acids. Germline assignment: CDR1 SGHTA and CDR2 FQGNSA. The CDR3 loop reads CASSPSLSEDNTDTQYF.

The chain employs TRBV7-3 and TRBJ2-1; the D call from TCRdb, TRBD1, cannot be confirmed without DNA. Germline V lookup: CDR1 SGHTA, CDR2 FQGTGA. The CDR3 sequence is 16 residues long. The CDR3 sequence is CASSPQGFAPYNEQFF.

This chain joins TRBV29-1 and TRBJ2-3. Germline lookup yields CDR1 SQVTM and CDR2 ANQGSEA. The CDR3 runs to 12 residues. The CDR3 loop reads CSVERNTDTQYF.

V gene TRBV7-9 combines with J gene TRBJ1-3; the TCRdb call, TRBD1, lacks DNA for checking. Germline V CDR1 and CDR2: SEHNR, FQNEAQ (reference sequence). The CDR3 totals 17 residues. This chain's CDR3 is CASSTRTGTDTGNTIYF.

This sequence joins TRBV9 and TRBJ2-3; without DNA, the TCRdb call of TRBD2 cannot be checked. CDR3 size: 16 residues. The germline V gene has CDR1 SGDLS and CDR2 YYNGEE. CDR3 sequence: CASSVSGGGLTDTQYF.

The chain joins TRBV12-3 or TRBV12-4 to TRBJ2-5. The CDR3 loop spans 14 amino acids. The CDR3 is CASGLRPDQETQYF.

The genes are TRBV15 and TRBJ1-2; TCRdb lists TRBD1, though no DNA is available to test this call. This CDR3 contains 16 residues. CDR1 LNHNV and CDR2 YYDKDF come from the germline V gene (reference sequence). The CDR3 reads CATSGDRGILGYGYTF.

The chain's CDR3 is CASSFKGDVYTEAFF. V and J are TRBV12-3 or TRBV12-4 and TRBJ1-1; TCRdb proposes TRBD1, but this gene call is untestable without DNA. CDR3 length: 15 residues.

The V gene is TRBV12-3 or TRBV12-4, the J gene TRBJ2-7. The CDR3 is 11 residues long. The CDR3 here is CASSVGHEQYF.